The source of this TCR beta chain is a study of T-cell reconstitution after alpha-beta-depleted transplantation in children. The CDR3 runs 16 residues. V shed 2 bases and J shed 4 bases, with 17 bases lying between them. CDR1 MNHEY and CDR2 SMNVEV come from the germline V gene (reference sequence). Preparing the TCRbeta library involved the use of unique molecular identifiers. TCRdb recomputed calls from the PCR reads with MiXCR, one row per CDR3 protein. The table shows about 58,000 distinct CDR3 sequences, with 40% to 45% occurring only once. In regard to this clonotype: The antigen remains unidentified.

Overall study results and limits: T-cell numbers and diversity, one year after transplant, stemmed largely from T cells that were newly produced. Reportedly, only several hundred clones from non-depleted graft cells drove alpha-beta T-cell counts at about two months. Certain patients had high TCRbeta diversity at day 60, and it came from recipient T cells and thymic progenitors that survived.

The V gene is TRBV27, the J gene TRBJ2-5, with no clear D. The clonotype comes from a male patient aged 10 to 17 who had a stem cell transplant for acute lymphoblastic leukemia, so the T cells may come from the graft donor. Source: PBMCs, mostly from graft donor cells, taken 360 days after TCRalphabeta/CD19-depleted stem cell transplant. The CDR3 coding sequence is TGTGCCAGCAGTTTAAGGCCCCGGCACAGTCGAGAGACCCAGTACTTC. Its protein is CASSLRPRHSRETQYF.